A single sample is the source of the 25 T cell receptor beta chains below, sequenced in a study of blood T cell repertoires in COVID-19. Sequencing was performed with immunoSEQ multiplex PCR; in TCRdb, only in-frame clones are kept and a portion is missing. The sample lists about 380,000 clones, around 87% occurring once. The sequencing sample was made of PBMCs or T cells enriched from blood (not recorded which). All receptors come from a man younger than 40 who had recovered from COVID-19.

The chain joins TRBV4-1 to TRBJ2-3, with a weak D call TRBD2 (6 bases). Trimming stripped 4 bases from V and 2 bases from J, with 16 bases between. Germline CDR1 reads MGHRA; CDR2 reads YSYEKL. This CDR3 contains 16 residues. CDR3 sequence reads: CASSPAGLLTTDTQYF. The CDR3 bases are TGCGCCAGCAGCCCGGCGGGACTCCTTACCACAGATACGCAGTATTTT.

The gene calls are TRBV2 and TRBJ2-2; D possibly corresponds to TRBD1 (6 bases). Germline CDR1 is SNHLY and CDR2 is FYNNEI. CDR3 length: 16 amino acids. Trimming left V 9 bases short and J 2 bases short, with 19 bases between. CDR3 bases: TGTGCCAGTAAAACTACCAGGGGCCCCAACACCGGGGAGCTGTTTTTT. Translation gives CASKTTRGPNTGELFF.

The chain combines TRBV5-1 with TRBJ2-3, with D possibly matching TRBD1 (6 bases). CDR3 length: 14 amino acids. With 2 bases removed from V and 3 bases from J, the gap between germline ends came to 10 bases. In germline, CDR1 is SGHRS, CDR2 YFSETQ. CDR3 nucleotides: TGCGCCAGCAGCTTAGCACAGGGAACAGATACGCAGTATTTT. The encoded protein is CASSLAQGTDTQYF.

This chain links TRBV10-3 with TRBJ2-3, with 10 bases lining up with TRBD2. CDR1 and CDR2 (germline): ENHRY, SYGVKD. After removal of 6 bases from V and 6 bases from J, the junction contained 9 bases not matched to a gene. This CDR3 region has 15 residues. CDR3 nucleotide sequence: TGTGCCATCAGGGGGACTAGCGACGGGGGCGATACGCAGTATTTT. Protein: CAIRGTSDGGDTQYF.

The chain recombines TRBV19 with TRBJ2-7; D ambiguous. The germline V and J ends were trimmed by 3 bases and 5 bases, with 11 bases remaining between them. The V gene's germline CDR1 is LNHDA and CDR2 SQIVND (reference sequence). The CDR3 loop spans 13 amino acids. The CDR3 loop is CASSMAAFDEQYF. The CDR3 coding sequence is TGTGCCAGTAGTATGGCGGCTTTTGACGAGCAGTACTTC.

The V and J genes are TRBV4-1 and TRBJ2-7, with 7 bases lining up with TRBD1. The CDR3 length is 17 residues. After removal of 0 bases from V and 3 bases from J, the junction contained 11 bases not matched to a gene. Germline V gene lookup returns CDR1 MGHRA and CDR2 YSYEKL. For the CDR3, the DNA is TGCGCCAGCAGCCAAGATCGTCCGACAGGGCCGGACTACGAGCAGTACTTC. Translating gives CASSQDRPTGPDYEQYF.

The rearrangement uses TRBV9 and TRBJ2-3, with 8 bases matching TRBD2. This CDR3 contains 17 residues. V dropped 0 bases and J dropped 6; count of bases not matched to a gene: 12. Per the germline V gene, CDR1 is SGDLS and CDR2 is YYNGEE. The CDR3 loop reads CASSVATMGAGEDTQYF. The CDR3 DNA is TGTGCCAGCAGCGTAGCTACAATGGGAGCGGGGGAGGATACGCAGTATTTT.

CDR3 in DNA: TGCGCCAGCAGCCAAGCCACAACAGGGAACAATGAGCAGTTCTTC. This encodes CASSQATTGNNEQFF. The rearrangement joins TRBV4-3 to TRBJ2-1; D possibly corresponds to TRBD1 (6 bases). The length of the CDR3 is 15 residues. V gave up 1 base and J gave up 5 bases, with 12 bases separating them. Per germline, CDR1 LGHNA and CDR2 YSLEER.

This clone was counted once. The V call is TRBV11-2, the J call TRBJ1-1, with TRBD1 as a possible D gene (5 bases). The V end lost 3 bases, the J end lost 1 base, and 9 bases lay between the germline ends. CDR3 length: 14 residues. The V gene's germline CDR1 is SGHAT and CDR2 FQNNGV. The CDR3 nucleotides are TGTGCCAGCAGCTTGGGAGGGGCGAACACTGAAGCTTTCTTT. This sequence encodes CASSLGGANTEAFF.

The chain links TRBV25-1 to TRBJ1-2; perhaps TRBD1 as D (5 bases). This CDR3 is 11 amino acids long. V lost 10 bases and J 7 bases, leaving 13 bases between the germline ends. CDR1 and CDR2 from the germline V gene are MGHDK and SYGVNS. CDR3 protein: CAIWAGVGYTF. The CDR3 nucleotides are TGTGCCATCTGGGCGGGGGTTGGCTACACCTTC.

This clone came up once. The chain employs TRBV6-5 and TRBJ1-5; TRBD1 matches at 8 bases. The CDR3 runs to 11 residues. Unmatched junction bases numbered 2, after V lost 4 bases and J lost 12 bases. CDR1 and CDR2 (germline): MNHEY, SVGAGI. The CDR3, as DNA: TGTGCCAGCAGTTTGACAGGGGTCCAGCATTTT. Translated, it gives CASSLTGVQHF.

V gene TRBV19 combines with J gene TRBJ1-6; TRBD1 aligns across 8 bases. The germline V gene has CDR1 LNHDA and CDR2 SQIVND (reference sequence). Trimming cost V 6 bases and J 11 bases; bases outside gene matches: 12. The CDR3 runs 15 residues. In DNA form, the CDR3 reads TGTGCCAGTAGGTTCCGGACAGGGAGAGGAGCACCCCTCCACTTT. This translates into CASRFRTGRGAPLHF. The full variable domain, in which reference TRBV19 and TRBJ1-6 provide the parts outside the CDR3, is DGGITQSPKYLFRKEGQNVTLSCEQNLNHDAMYWYRQDPGQGLRLIYYSQIVNDFQKGDIAEGYSVSREKKESFPLTVTSAQKNPTAFYLCASRFRTGRGAPLHFGNGTRLTVT.

The chain joins TRBV7-9 to TRBJ1-1; unclear D gene. Germline lookup yields CDR1 SEHNR and CDR2 FQNEAQ (reference sequence). Trimming removed 1 base at V and 8 bases at J, with 11 bases between. This CDR3 spans 13 amino acids. CDR3 in DNA: TGTGCCAGCAGCTTAGGTAGTACAGTCGAAGCTTTCTTT. This gives the protein CASSLGSTVEAFF.

The CDR3 here is CASSLRRPANTGELFF. As DNA, the CDR3 is TGTGCCAGCAGCTTGAGGAGACCCGCGAACACCGGGGAGCTGTTTTTT. The chain links TRBV2 to TRBJ2-2; D not resolved. This CDR3 spans 16 amino acids. Germline CDR1 reads SNHLY; CDR2 reads FYNNEI. The V end lost 6 bases, the J end lost 0 bases, and 14 bases lay between the germline ends. The whole variable domain, remainder taken from reference TRBV2 and TRBJ2-2, is EPEVTQTPSHQVTQMGQEVILRCVPISNHLYFYWYRQILGQKVEFLVSFYNNEISEKSEIFDDQFSVERPDGSNFTLKIRSTKLEDSAMYFCASSLRRPANTGELFFGEGSRLTVL.

V usage is TRBV5-1 and J usage is TRBJ1-1; 9 positions agree with TRBD1. Germline V gene sequence: CDR1 SGHRS, CDR2 YFSETQ. The CDR3 has 15 residues. Trimming took 4 bases from V and 5 from J; bases not matched to a gene: 9. For the CDR3, the DNA is TGCGCCAGCAGCCCCATCGGGGACAGGGCTACTGAAGCTTTCTTT. Its protein product is CASSPIGDRATEAFF.

The sample holds one count of this clone. The rearrangement uses TRBV5-4 and TRBJ1-6; TRBD1 is a possible D gene (5 bases). The CDR3 has 15 residues. Germline CDR1 reads SGHNT; CDR2 reads YYREEE (reference sequence). The V end was cut by 4 bases, the J end by 7 bases, with 15 bases between. In DNA, the CDR3 is TGTGCCAGCAGCCCTGGGGGGGTGACGAATTCACCCCTCCACTTT. Translated, it gives CASSPGGVTNSPLHF.

The rearrangement joins TRBV7-6 to TRBJ1-4; no clear D. Trimming took off 1 base at V and 7 bases at J, with 13 bases between the two ends. The CDR3 is made up of 15 amino acids. Per germline, CDR1 SGHVS and CDR2 FNYEAQ. DNA of the CDR3: TGTGCCAGCAGCTTAGGAGGTTTAGTTAGTGAAAAACTGTTTTTT. Its protein product is CASSLGGLVSEKLFF.

The J gene is TRBJ2-1, the V gene TRBV19; D is unresolved. V shed 4 bases and J shed 5 bases, with 12 bases lying between them. CDR1 and CDR2 from the germline V gene are LNHDA and SQIVND (reference sequence). The CDR3 runs to 14 residues. The CDR3: CASSNPRRNNEQFF. DNA for the CDR3: TGTGCCAGTAGTAACCCAAGGCGGAACAATGAGCAGTTCTTC.

The chain has TRBV20-1 and TRBJ2-7; unclear D gene. The ends were cut back, 0 bases at V and 9 bases at J, with 9 bases in the middle. There are 11 residues in the CDR3. CDR1 DFQATT and CDR2 SNEGSKA come from the germline V gene (reference sequence). CDR3 coding DNA: TGCAGTGCTAGAGATAATAGCTGGCAGTACTTC. Its translation is CSARDNSWQYF.

This clone was detected once. The J gene is TRBJ2-1, the V gene TRBV6-5; 7 positions agree with TRBD2. The ends lost 6 bases at V and 6 bases at J; junction bases unmatched: 11. Per germline, CDR1 MNHEY and CDR2 SVGAGI. The CDR3 runs 15 residues. CDR3 amino acids: CASSSRRGSVNEQFF. DNA of the CDR3: TGTGCCAGCAGCTCCCGGCGGGGGTCGGTCAATGAGCAGTTCTTC.

This clone was seen once. V usage is TRBV7-9 and J usage is TRBJ2-7; D is undetermined. Germline CDR1 and CDR2: SEHNR and FQNEAQ (reference sequence). Between the trimmed V and J ends, which lost 4 bases and 5 bases, there was a span of 12 bases. The CDR3 runs to 13 residues. The CDR3 region has the DNA TGTGCCAGCAGCTCAAGTTCTACCCACGAGCAGTACTTC. Translating it yields CASSSSSTHEQYF.

The chain joins TRBV10-2 to TRBJ2-1; TRBD1 agrees at 8 bases. Germline V CDR1 and CDR2: WSHSY, SAAADI. V lost 5 bases and J lost 1; bases outside the gene matches: 4. The CDR3 is 15 residues long. The CDR3 sequence: CASSLTGGSYNEQFF. CDR3 nucleotides: TGCGCCAGCAGTCTTACAGGGGGGTCCTACAATGAGCAGTTCTTC.

The chain employs TRBV5-4 and TRBJ2-1, with 13 bases aligning to TRBD2. The CDR3 has 17 amino acids. Germline-derived CDR1 and CDR2 are SGHNT and YYREEE (reference sequence). After removal of 4 bases from V and 0 bases from J, the junction contained 4 bases not matched to a gene. The DNA of the CDR3 is TGTGCCAGCAGCAAGACTAGCGGGGGGAGCTCCTACAATGAGCAGTTCTTC. This encodes CASSKTSGGSSYNEQFF.

J is TRBJ1-6 and V is TRBV30, with unresolved D. Trimming left V 4 bases short and J 6 bases short, with 7 bases between. Germline V gene data show CDR1 as GTSNPN and CDR2 as SVGIG (reference sequence). The CDR3 is 12 amino acids. As DNA, the CDR3 is TGTGCCTGGACGGGAATTAATTCACCCCTCCACTTT. It codes for CAWTGINSPLHF.

The gene calls are TRBV6-5 and TRBJ2-5; 7 positions match TRBD1. V trimming: 6 bases; J trimming: 5 bases; junction bases outside the gene matches: 9. The CDR3 is made up of 14 amino acids. Germline V CDR1 and CDR2: MNHEY, SVGAGI. The CDR3 is CASSGTVVPETQYF. Here the CDR3 DNA reads TGTGCCAGCAGCGGGACAGTGGTTCCGGAGACCCAGTACTTC.